The 13 T cell receptor beta chains below come from one sample, sequenced in a study of blood T cells in healthy people across ages (dated by TCRdb to the mid-2010s). Library method: 5' RACE. Sequencing was performed on an Illumina HiSeq 2500. A second PCR of about 7 to 12 cycles was performed with a sample-barcoded 5' primer and a J-beta primer mix. Using fastp at Q25 and MiXCR, TCRdb reprocessed the public reads and kept productive beta chains. A single entry per CDR3 protein holds the most common genes and DNA from its merged rows. This sample lists more than 450,000 distinct CDR3 sequences; roughly a quarter were detected once. The ten largest clones capture approximately 3.3% of the sample. This sample also belongs to another study, concerning T cells of mothers and their children.

Sequenced sample: blood. The receptors originated from a boy younger than 10 in good health.

The chain joins TRBV7-9 to TRBJ1-2; no definite D call. The CDR3 is made up of 13 amino acids. The germline V gene encodes CDR1 SEHNR and CDR2 FQNEAQ (reference sequence). V lost 4 bases, J lost 4 bases, and 10 bases lay in between. This chain's CDR3 is CASSSMSVYGYTF. DNA of the CDR3: TGTGCCAGCAGCTCAATGAGCGTCTATGGCTACACCTTC.

This clonotype was observed at least ten times. The rearrangement links TRBV6-1 to TRBJ1-1; perhaps TRBD1 as D (5 bases). Germline V gene data show CDR1 as MNHNS and CDR2 as SASEGT. The CDR3 contains 17 residues. Trimming took off 2 bases at V and 0 bases at J, with 16 bases between the two ends. The CDR3 spells CASSEWGGGGMNTEAFF. In DNA form, the CDR3 reads TGTGCCAGCAGTGAATGGGGCGGGGGGGGTATGAACACTGAAGCTTTCTTT.

The V and J genes are TRBV20-1 and TRBJ2-5; 8 nucleotides agree with TRBD2. The CDR3 length is 13 residues. V lost 2 bases and J lost 5; bases outside the gene matches: 4. Germline V gene lookup returns CDR1 DFQATT and CDR2 SNEGSKA (reference sequence). Written as DNA, the CDR3 is TGCAGTGCTAGAAAGCGGGGGTGGGAGACCCAGTACTTC. This gives the protein CSARKRGWETQYF.

This rearrangement joins TRBV7-2 to TRBJ2-1, with 9 bases lining up with TRBD2. Germline loops: CDR1 SGHTA, CDR2 FQGNSA. This CDR3 is 13 amino acids long. V gave up 3 bases and J gave up 8 bases; unmatched junction bases: 2. The CDR3 region has the DNA TGTGCCAGCAGCTTTAGACTAGCGGATGAGCAGTTCTTC. Residues: CASSFRLADEQFF.

Concerning this clonotype itself: One base away lies a much larger clone, so this may be a sequencing read error. The V call is TRBV6-5, the J call TRBJ2-2; no firm D call. Germline V CDR1 and CDR2: MNHEY, SVGAGI. Trimming stripped 2 bases from V and 1 base from J, with 2 bases between. CDR3 length equals 13 residues. The CDR3 region has the DNA TGTGCCAGCAGTTACAAGAACACCGGGGAGCTGTTTTTT. Protein sequence: CASSYKNTGELFF.

This clonotype turned up a few times. The gene calls are TRBV7-9 and TRBJ2-2, with 8 bases matching TRBD2. With V trimmed by 4 bases and J by 4 bases, 8 bases remained unmatched. Per the germline V gene, CDR1 is SEHNR and CDR2 is FQNEAQ (reference sequence). The CDR3 loop spans 16 amino acids. The CDR3 region is CASSSIAGSVTGELFF. In DNA, the CDR3 is TGTGCCAGCAGCTCCATAGCGGGGTCGGTCACCGGGGAGCTGTTTTTT.

CDR3 coding DNA: TGTGCCAGCAGGCGGGGGGCGATTTCAACTAATGAAAAACTGTTTTTT. Translation: CASRRGAISTNEKLFF. The genes are TRBV7-9 and TRBJ1-4; TRBD1 is a possible D gene (6 bases). CDR1 is SEHNR, CDR2 FQNEAQ, per germline (reference sequence). The CDR3 contains 16 residues. V lost 6 bases, J lost 0 bases, and 14 bases lay in between.

The table lists this clonotype with a few counts. The chain links TRBV18 to TRBJ2-7; TRBD1 or TRBD2 may be the D gene (5 bases each). This CDR3 is 14 amino acids long. The germline V gene encodes CDR1 KGHSH and CDR2 LQKENI. V gave up 6 bases and J gave up 5 bases, with 17 bases separating them. DNA for the CDR3: TGTGCCAGCTCCCTAGGGGCCGGGACCGACGAGCAGTACTTC. Translated, it gives CASSLGAGTDEQYF.

Only a few counts were recorded for this clonotype. This chain links TRBV6-5 with TRBJ1-4, with 11 bases matching TRBD1. V gave up 0 bases and J gave up 8 bases; unmatched junction bases: 2. This CDR3 spans 15 amino acids. Per the germline V gene, CDR1 is MNHEY and CDR2 is SVGAGI. The CDR3 loop reads CASSYSGQGAEKLFF. CDR3 bases: TGTGCCAGCAGTTACTCAGGACAGGGGGCAGAAAAACTGTTTTTT.

The chain couples TRBV7-2 to TRBJ1-2; TRBD1 matches at 7 bases. This CDR3 region has 12 residues. The V segment lost 5 bases and the J segment 10 bases; nucleotides outside the gene matches: 7. Per the germline V gene, CDR1 is SGHTA and CDR2 is FQGNSA. The CDR3 DNA sequence: TGTGCCAGCAGCCCCCACAGGGGTGACTACACCTTC. This codes for CASSPHRGDYTF.

The rearrangement joins TRBV5-5 to TRBJ2-2, with D perhaps assigned TRBD1 or TRBD2 (5 bases each). Germline V gene lookup returns CDR1 SGHKS and CDR2 YYEKEE (reference sequence). V was cut by 0 bases and J by 3 bases, with 12 bases left in between. This CDR3 contains 16 residues. In DNA form, the CDR3 reads TGTGCCAGCAGCTTGGAGCAGGGACGTCACACCGGGGAGCTGTTTTTT. Residues: CASSLEQGRHTGELFF.

J is TRBJ2-1 and V is TRBV5-1; D is undetermined. The length of the CDR3 is 12 residues. The germline gives CDR1 SGHRS, CDR2 YFSETQ. V gave up 3 bases and J gave up 3 bases, with 4 bases separating them. CDR3 residues: CASSWNYNEQFF. CDR3 sequence (DNA): TGCGCCAGCAGCTGGAACTACAATGAGCAGTTCTTC.

This clonotype has a handful of counts. The chain joins TRBV12-3 or TRBV12-4 to TRBJ2-5; 9 bases are a match to TRBD1. Unmatched junction bases numbered 0, after V lost 0 bases and J lost 4 bases. This CDR3 comprises 14 residues. The CDR3 coding sequence is TGTGCCAGCAGTTTAGCGGACAGGGGAGAGACCCAGTACTTC. Translation gives CASSLADRGETQYF.